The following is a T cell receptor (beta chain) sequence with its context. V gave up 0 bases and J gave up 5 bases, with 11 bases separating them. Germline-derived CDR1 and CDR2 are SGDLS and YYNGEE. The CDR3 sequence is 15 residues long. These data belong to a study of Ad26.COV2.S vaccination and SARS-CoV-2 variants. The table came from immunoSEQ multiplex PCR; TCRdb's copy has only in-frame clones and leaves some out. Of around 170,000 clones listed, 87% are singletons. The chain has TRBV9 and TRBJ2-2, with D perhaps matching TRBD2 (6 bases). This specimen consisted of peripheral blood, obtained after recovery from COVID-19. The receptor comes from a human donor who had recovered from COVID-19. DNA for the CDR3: TGTGCCAGCAGCGTAGCGGGGGTCGAAACCGGGGAGCTGTTTTTT. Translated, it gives CASSVAGVETGELFF.